This T cell receptor (beta chain) was identified during a study of cytomegalovirus exposure and HLA in healthy donors. Study conclusions and caveats: TCR beta sequences reportedly predicted most subjects' HLA-A and HLA-B alleles accurately.

About this clone: Its antigen is undetermined.

PCR was performed using 60 Vbeta and 13 Jbeta primers. Only in-frame clones appear in the TCRdb table, and some are missing; sequencing was by immunoSEQ multiplex PCR. The sample consists of about 140,000 clones, approximately 73% of them appearing once. The junction had 10 bases not matched to a gene; V was cut back by 5 bases and J by 3 bases. The CDR3 sequence is 17 residues long. Germline values: CDR1 SGHNT, CDR2 YENEEA. Sequences were obtained from PBMCs. This clonotype originated in a human donor in good health. The V and J genes are TRBV11-3 and TRBJ2-7, with 13 bases aligning to TRBD2. CDR3 region: CASSPRRGLAGVYEQYF. The CDR3 DNA follows: TGTGCCAGCAGCCCACGGAGAGGACTAGCGGGGGTCTACGAGCAGTACTTC.